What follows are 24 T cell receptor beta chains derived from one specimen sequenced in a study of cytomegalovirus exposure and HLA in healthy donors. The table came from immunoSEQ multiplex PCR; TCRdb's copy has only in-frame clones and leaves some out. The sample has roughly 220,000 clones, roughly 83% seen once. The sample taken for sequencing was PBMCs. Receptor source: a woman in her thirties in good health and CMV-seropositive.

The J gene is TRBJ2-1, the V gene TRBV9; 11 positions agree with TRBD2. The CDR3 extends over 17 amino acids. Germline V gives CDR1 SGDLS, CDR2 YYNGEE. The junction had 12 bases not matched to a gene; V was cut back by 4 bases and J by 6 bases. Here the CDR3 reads CASSPNPLAGATNEQFF. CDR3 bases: TGTGCCAGCAGCCCTAATCCACTAGCGGGAGCAACCAATGAGCAGTTCTTC.

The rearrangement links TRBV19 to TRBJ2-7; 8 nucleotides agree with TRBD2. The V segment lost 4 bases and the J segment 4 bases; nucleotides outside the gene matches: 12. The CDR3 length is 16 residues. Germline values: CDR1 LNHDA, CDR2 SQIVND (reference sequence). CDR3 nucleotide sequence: TGTGCCAGTAGTAAAGCGGGAGTGGTGTTCGGTTACGAGCAGTACTTC. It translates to CASSKAGVVFGYEQYF. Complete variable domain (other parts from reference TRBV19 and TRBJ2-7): DGGITQSPKYLFRKEGQNVTLSCEQNLNHDAMYWYRQDPGQGLRLIYYSQIVNDFQKGDIAEGYSVSREKKESFPLTVTSAQKNPTAFYLCASSKAGVVFGYEQYFGPGTRLTVT.

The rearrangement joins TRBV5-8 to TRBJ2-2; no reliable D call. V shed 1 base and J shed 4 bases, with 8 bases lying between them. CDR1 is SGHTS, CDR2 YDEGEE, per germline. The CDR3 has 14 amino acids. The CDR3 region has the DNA TGTGCCAGCAGCTTGCTTACAGCCACCGGGGAGCTGTTTTTT. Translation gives CASSLLTATGELFF. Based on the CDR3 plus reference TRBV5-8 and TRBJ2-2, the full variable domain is EAGVTQSPTHLIKTRGQQATLRCSPISGHTSVYWYQQALGLGLQFLLWYDEGEERNRGNFPPRFSGRQFPNYSSELNVNALELEDSALYLCASSLLTATGELFFGEGSRLTVL.

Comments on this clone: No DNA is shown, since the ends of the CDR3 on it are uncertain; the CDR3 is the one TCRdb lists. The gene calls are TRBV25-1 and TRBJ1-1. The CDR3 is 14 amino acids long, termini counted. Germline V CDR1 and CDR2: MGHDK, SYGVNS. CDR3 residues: CASSPLRASTEAFF.

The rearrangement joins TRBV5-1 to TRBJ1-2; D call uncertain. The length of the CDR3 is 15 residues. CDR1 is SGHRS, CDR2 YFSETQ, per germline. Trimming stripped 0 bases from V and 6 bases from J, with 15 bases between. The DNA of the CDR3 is TGCGCCAGCAGCTTGGTAGGAACGTCCCGGGATGGCTACACCTTC. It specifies CASSLVGTSRDGYTF. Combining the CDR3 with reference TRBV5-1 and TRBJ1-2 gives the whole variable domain KAGVTQTPRYLIKTRGQQVTLSCSPISGHRSVSWYQQTPGQGLQFLFEYFSETQRNKGNFPGRFSGRQFSNSRSEMNVSTLELGDSALYLCASSLVGTSRDGYTFGSGTRLTVV.

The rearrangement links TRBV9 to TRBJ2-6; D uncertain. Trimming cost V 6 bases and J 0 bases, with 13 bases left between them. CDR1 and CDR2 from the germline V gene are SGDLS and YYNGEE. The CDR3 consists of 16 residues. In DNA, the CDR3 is TGTGCCAGCACCCAGACGGCGAACTCTGGGGCCAACGTCCTGACTTTC. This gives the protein CASTQTANSGANVLTF. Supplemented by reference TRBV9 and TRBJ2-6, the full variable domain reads DSGVTQTPKHLITATGQRVTLRCSPRSGDLSVYWYQQSLDQGLQFLIQYYNGEERAKGNILERFSAQQFPDLHSELNLSSLELGDSALYFCASTQTANSGANVLTFGAGSRLTVL.

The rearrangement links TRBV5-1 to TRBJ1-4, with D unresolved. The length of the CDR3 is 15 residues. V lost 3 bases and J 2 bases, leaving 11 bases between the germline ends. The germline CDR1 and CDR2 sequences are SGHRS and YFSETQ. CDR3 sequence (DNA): TGCGCCAGCAGCTCAGGACGTGCTACTAATGAAAAACTGTTTTTT. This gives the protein CASSSGRATNEKLFF. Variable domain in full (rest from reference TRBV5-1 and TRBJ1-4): KAGVTQTPRYLIKTRGQQVTLSCSPISGHRSVSWYQQTPGQGLQFLFEYFSETQRNKGNFPGRFSGRQFSNSRSEMNVSTLELGDSALYLCASSSGRATNEKLFFGSGTQLSVL.

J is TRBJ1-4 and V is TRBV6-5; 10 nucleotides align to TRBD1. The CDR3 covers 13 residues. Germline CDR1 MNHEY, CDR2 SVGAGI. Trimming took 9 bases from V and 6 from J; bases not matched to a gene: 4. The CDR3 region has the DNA TGTGCCAGTACCGGGACAGGGGATGAAAAACTGTTTTTT. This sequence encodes CASTGTGDEKLFF.

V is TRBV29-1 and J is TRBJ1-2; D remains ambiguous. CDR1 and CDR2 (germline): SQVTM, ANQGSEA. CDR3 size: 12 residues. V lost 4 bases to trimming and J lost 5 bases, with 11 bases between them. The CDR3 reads CSVGGGNYGYTF. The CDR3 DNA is TGCAGCGTTGGGGGAGGGAATTATGGCTACACCTTC.

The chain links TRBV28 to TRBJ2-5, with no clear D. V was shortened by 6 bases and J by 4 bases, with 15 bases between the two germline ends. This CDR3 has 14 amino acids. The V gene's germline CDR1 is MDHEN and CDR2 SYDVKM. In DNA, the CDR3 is TGTGCCAGCAGCCGGACGTGGTTGGGAGAGACCCAGTACTTC. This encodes CASSRTWLGETQYF.

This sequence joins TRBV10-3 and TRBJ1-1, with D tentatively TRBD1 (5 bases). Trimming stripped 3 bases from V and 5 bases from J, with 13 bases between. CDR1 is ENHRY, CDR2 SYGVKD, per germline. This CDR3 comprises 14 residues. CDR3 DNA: TGTGCCATCAGTGAAGGGAGGGGAGGAACTGAAGCTTTCTTT. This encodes CAISEGRGGTEAFF.

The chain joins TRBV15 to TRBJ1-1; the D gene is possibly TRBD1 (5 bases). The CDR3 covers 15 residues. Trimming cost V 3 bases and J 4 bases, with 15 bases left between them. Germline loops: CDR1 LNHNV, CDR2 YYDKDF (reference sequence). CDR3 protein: CATSSLGGRVTEAFF. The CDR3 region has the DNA TGTGCCACCAGCAGTCTCGGGGGTCGGGTCACTGAAGCTTTCTTT.

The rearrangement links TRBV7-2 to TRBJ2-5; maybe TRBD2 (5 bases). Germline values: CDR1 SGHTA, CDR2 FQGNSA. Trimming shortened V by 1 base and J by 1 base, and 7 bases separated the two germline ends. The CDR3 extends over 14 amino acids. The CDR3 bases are TGTGCCAGCAGCTTAGAGGCGGGCCAAGAGACCCAGTACTTC. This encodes CASSLEAGQETQYF.

CDR3: CASSSGQGVPDTQYF. CDR3 in DNA: TGTGCCAGCAGCTCGGGACAGGGGGTCCCAGATACGCAGTATTTT. The chain combines TRBV13 with TRBJ2-3; 11 positions agree with TRBD1. The CDR3 totals 15 residues. Per the germline V gene, CDR1 is PRHDT and CDR2 is FYEKMQ (reference sequence). Unmatched junction bases numbered 4, after V lost 4 bases and J lost 4 bases.

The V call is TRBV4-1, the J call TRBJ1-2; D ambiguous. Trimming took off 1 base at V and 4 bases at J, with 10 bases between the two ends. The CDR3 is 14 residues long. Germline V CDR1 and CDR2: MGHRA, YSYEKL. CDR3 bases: TGCGCCAGCAGCCAAGGGAAGACCTCCTATGGCTACACCTTC. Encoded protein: CASSQGKTSYGYTF.

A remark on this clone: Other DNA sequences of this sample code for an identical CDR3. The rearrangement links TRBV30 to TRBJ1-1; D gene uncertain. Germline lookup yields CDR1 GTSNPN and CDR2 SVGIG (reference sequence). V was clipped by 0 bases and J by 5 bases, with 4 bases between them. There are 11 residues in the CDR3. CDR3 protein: CAWSVTTEAFF. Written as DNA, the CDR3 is TGTGCCTGGAGTGTGACAACTGAAGCTTTCTTT.

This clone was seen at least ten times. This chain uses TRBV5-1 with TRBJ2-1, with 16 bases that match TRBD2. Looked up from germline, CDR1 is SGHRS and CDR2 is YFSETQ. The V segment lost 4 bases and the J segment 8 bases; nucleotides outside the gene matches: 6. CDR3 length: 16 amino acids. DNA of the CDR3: TGCGCCAGCAGCAAGGGGACTAGCGGGAGGGGTCATGAGCAGTTCTTC. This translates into CASSKGTSGRGHEQFF.

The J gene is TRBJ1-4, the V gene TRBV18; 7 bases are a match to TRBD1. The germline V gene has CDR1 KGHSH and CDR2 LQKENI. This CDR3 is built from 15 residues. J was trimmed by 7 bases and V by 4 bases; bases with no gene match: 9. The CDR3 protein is CASSLSGQLTEKLFF. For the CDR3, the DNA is TGTGCCAGCTCACTATCGGGACAGCTTACTGAAAAACTGTTTTTT.

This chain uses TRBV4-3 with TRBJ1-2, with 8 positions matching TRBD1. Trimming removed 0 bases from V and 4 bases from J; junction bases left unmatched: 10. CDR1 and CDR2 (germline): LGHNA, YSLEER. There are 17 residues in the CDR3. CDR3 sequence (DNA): TGCGCCAGCAGCCAAGAAGCGGGACAGGTCACCATCTATGGCTACACCTTC. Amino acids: CASSQEAGQVTIYGYTF.

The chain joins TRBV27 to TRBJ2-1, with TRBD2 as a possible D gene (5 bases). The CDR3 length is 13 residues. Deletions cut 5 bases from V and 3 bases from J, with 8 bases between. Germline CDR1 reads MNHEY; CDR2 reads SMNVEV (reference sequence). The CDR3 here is CASSPDFYNEQFF. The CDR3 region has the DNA TGTGCCAGCAGTCCGGACTTCTACAATGAGCAGTTCTTC.

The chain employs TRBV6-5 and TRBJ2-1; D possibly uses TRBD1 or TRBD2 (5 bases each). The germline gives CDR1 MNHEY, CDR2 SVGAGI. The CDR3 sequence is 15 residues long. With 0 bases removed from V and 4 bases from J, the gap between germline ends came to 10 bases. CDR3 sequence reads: CASSYSSGTYNEQFF. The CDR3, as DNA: TGTGCCAGCAGTTACTCCTCCGGGACGTACAATGAGCAGTTCTTC.

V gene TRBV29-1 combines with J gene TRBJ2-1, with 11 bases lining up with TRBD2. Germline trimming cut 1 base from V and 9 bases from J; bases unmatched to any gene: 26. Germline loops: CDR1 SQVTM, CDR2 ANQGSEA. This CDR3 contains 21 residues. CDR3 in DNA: TGCAGCGTTGAAGGCCGCAACAGGGGGCATACGCTAGCGGGGGGCGCCAGTGAGCAGTTCTTC. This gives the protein CSVEGRNRGHTLAGGASEQFF.

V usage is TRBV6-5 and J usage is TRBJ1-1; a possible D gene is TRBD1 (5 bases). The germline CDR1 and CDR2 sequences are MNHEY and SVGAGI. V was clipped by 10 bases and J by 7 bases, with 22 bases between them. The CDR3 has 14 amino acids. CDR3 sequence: CATCTGRVPNEAFF. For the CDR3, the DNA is TGTGCCACCTGTACGGGGCGCGTGCCGAATGAAGCTTTCTTT.

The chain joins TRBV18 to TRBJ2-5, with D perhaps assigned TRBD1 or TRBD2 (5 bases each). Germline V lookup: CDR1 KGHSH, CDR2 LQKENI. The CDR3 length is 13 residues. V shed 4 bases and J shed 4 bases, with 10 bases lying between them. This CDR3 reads CASSRSGTETQYF. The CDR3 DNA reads TGTGCCAGCTCACGTTCAGGGACAGAGACCCAGTACTTC.